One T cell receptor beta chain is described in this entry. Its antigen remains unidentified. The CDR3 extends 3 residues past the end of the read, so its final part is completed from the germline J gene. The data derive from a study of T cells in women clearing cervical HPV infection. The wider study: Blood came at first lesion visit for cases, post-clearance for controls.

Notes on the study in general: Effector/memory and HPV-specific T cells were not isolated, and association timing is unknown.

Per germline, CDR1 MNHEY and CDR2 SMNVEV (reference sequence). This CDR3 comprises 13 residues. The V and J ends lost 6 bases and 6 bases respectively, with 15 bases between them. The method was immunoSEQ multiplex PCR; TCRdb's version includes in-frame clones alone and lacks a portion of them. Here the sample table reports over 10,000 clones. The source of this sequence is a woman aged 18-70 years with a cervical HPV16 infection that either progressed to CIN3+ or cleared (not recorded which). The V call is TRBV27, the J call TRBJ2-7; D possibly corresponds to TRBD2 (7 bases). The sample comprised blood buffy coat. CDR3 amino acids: CASSARGGAEQYF. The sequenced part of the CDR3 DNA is TGTGCCAGCAGCGCCCGAGGGGGGGCCGAG.